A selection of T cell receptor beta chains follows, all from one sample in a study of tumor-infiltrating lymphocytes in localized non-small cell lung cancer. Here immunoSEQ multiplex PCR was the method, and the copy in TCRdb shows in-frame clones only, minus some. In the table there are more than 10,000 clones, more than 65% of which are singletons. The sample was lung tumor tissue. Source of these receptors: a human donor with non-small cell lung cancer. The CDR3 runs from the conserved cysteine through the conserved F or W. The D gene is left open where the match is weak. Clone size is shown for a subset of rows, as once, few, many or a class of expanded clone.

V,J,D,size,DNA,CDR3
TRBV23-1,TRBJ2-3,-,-,TGCGCCAGCAGCCATCGAGAAGGACGTTCGTCAGATACGCAGTATTTT,CASSHREGRSSDTQYF
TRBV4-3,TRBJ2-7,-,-,TGCGCCAGCAGCCAGGGGTATCAGGGGCTATCCTACGAGCAGTACTTC,CASSQGYQGLSYEQYF
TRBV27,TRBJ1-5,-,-,TGTGCCAGCAGTTTCAACAGGGATAGCAATCAGCCCCAGCATTTT,CASSFNRDSNQPQHF
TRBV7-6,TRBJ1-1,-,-,TGTGCCAGCAGCGCCGATTTGAACACTGAAGCTTTCTTT,CASSADLNTEAFF
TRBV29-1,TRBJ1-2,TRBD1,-,TGCAGCGTCGACCCTGGACAGGGGGCAGGAGGGGGCTACACCTTC,CSVDPGQGAGGGYTF
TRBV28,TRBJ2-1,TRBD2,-,TGTGCCAGCGAGGGTCGGGAACTAGCGTGGTTCTTC,CASEGRELAWFF
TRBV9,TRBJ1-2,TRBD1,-,TGTGCCAGCAGCCGGACAGGGGGTTACTATGGCTACACCTTC,CASSRTGGYYGYTF
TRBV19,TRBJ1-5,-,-,TGTGCCAGTAGTGGTGAACGAGCGATTAATCAGCCCCAGCATTTT,CASSGERAINQPQHF
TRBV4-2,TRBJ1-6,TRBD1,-,TGTGCCAGCAGCCCCCGGACAGGAGGGAATTCACCCCTCCACTTT,CASSPRTGGNSPLHF
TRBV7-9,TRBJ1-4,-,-,TGTGCCAGCAGCCCAGGTAGAAATGAAAAACTGTTTTTT,CASSPGRNEKLFF
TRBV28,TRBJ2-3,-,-,TGTGCCAGCAGTTTGGGGGGCATCGACACAGATACGCAGTATTTT,CASSLGGIDTDTQYF
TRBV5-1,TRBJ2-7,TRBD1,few,TGCGCCAGCAGCTCACCGACAGGGGATAGGAACGAGCAGTACTTC,CASSSPTGDRNEQYF
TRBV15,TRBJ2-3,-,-,TGTGCCACCAGCAGAGATACGGCTAGCAGCACGAAATGGGATACGCAGTATTTT,CATSRDTASSTKWDTQYF
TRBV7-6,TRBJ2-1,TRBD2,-,TGTGCCAGCGGGGGGGACGGGAATGAGCAGTTCTTC,CASGGDGNEQFF
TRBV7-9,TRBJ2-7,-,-,TGTGCCAGCAGCTTAGAGGTCGGGGCGGAAGGGAGCGAGCAGTACTTC,CASSLEVGAEGSEQYF
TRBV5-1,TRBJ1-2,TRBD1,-,TGCGCCAGCAGCCCCTACGGACAGGACCCGATCTATGGCTACACCTTC,CASSPYGQDPIYGYTF
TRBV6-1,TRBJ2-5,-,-,TGTGCCACCATCCAGGCCCGGGCGTCCCAAGAGACCCAGTACTTC,CATIQARASQETQYF
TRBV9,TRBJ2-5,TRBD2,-,TGTGCCAGCAGCGCCCTCGGGGGGAAAGAGACCCAGTACTTC,CASSALGGKETQYF
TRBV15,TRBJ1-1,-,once,TGTGCCACCAGCAGGGGTACTCCGAGGGCTGAAGCTTTCTTT,CATSRGTPRAEAFF
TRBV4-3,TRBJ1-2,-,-,TGCGCCAGCAGCCAAGAAAGTGGAGGCTACTATGGCTACACCTTC,CASSQESGGYYGYTF
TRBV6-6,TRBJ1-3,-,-,TGTGCCAGCAGTCTCGGAGACACTGGTGGAAACACCATATATTTT,CASSLGDTGGNTIYF
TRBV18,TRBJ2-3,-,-,TGTGCCAGCTCACCACCGGGAGGGGGTATCACAGATACGCAGTATTTT,CASSPPGGGITDTQYF
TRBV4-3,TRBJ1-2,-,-,TGCGCCAGCAGCCAAGTCTCTAACTATGGCTACACCTTC,CASSQVSNYGYTF
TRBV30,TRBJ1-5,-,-,TGTGCCTGGAGCGAGGGGCGAGAACAGCCCCAGCATTTT,CAWSEGREQPQHF
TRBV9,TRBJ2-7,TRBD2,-,TGTGCCAGCAGCGCAGGAGCGTTGGGGAGCGGGGGCGAGCAGTACTTC,CASSAGALGSGGEQYF
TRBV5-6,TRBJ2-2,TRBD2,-,TGTGCCAGCAGCCCTCTCCGCGCGGGGGTAGGCGCCGGGGAGCTGTTTTTT,CASSPLRAGVGAGELFF
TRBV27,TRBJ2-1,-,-,TGTGCCAGCAGTCCAAAGAGCGGGCACCCCTACAATGAGCAGTTCTTC,CASSPKSGHPYNEQFF
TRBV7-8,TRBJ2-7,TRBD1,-,TGTGCCAGCAGCCCCACAGGGGGCACGGGGCAGTACTTC,CASSPTGGTGQYF
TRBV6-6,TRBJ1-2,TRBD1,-,TGTGCCAGCAGTCGCGGACAGGGCGGCTACACCTTC,CASSRGQGGYTF
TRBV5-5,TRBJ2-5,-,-,TGTGCCAGCAGCCCCCCCGGGGGAGTGGAGACCCAGTACTTC,CASSPPGGVETQYF
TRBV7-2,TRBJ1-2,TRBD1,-,TGTGCCAGCAGCTCGGACAGGGTCGGCTACACCTTC,CASSSDRVGYTF
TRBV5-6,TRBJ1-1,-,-,TGTGCCAGCAGCTTACAGGGCTGGACTGAAGCTTTCTTT,CASSLQGWTEAFF
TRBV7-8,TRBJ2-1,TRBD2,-,TGTGCCAGCAGCTTAAGTAGCGGGGTAGACAATGAGCAGTTCTTC,CASSLSSGVDNEQFF
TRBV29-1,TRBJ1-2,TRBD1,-,TGCAGCGTTGAGGGACAGGGGGCGGATGGCTACACCTTC,CSVEGQGADGYTF
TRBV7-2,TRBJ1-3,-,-,TGTGCCAGCAGCTTAGTGGGTGCGGGAAACACCATATATTTT,CASSLVGAGNTIYF
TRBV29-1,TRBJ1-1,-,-,TGCAGCGTCGAAGGGGGTAAGGGGAACACTGAAGCTTTCTTT,CSVEGGKGNTEAFF
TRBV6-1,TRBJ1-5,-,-,TGTGCCAGCACCGTAGGACGAAATCAGCCCCAGCATTTT,CASTVGRNQPQHF
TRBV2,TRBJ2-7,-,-,TGTGCCAGCAGAGCCCAGAGTTACGAGCAGTACTTC,CASRAQSYEQYF
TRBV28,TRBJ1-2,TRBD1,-,TGTGCCAGCAGTTTATACGGAGGGGGCGCGAACTATGGCTACACCTTC,CASSLYGGGANYGYTF
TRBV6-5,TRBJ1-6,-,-,TGTGCCAGCAGTTACTATTCAAGTAGGCCCCTCCACTTT,CASSYYSSRPLHF
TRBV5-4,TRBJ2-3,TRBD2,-,TGTGCCAGCAGCCTAGGGACTAGCGGGAGTGATACGCAGTATTTT,CASSLGTSGSDTQYF
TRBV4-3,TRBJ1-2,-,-,TGCGCCAGCAGCCAAGATCGCAGGGTCTATGGCTACACCTTC,CASSQDRRVYGYTF
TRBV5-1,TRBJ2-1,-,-,TGCGCCAGCAGCTTGTCTATGGGCGCGGGGTACAATGAGCAGTTCTTC,CASSLSMGAGYNEQFF
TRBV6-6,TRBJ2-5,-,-,TGTGCCAGCAGTTACGGTCTTGCAGGGCAAGAGACCCAGTACTTC,CASSYGLAGQETQYF